This is a list of T cell receptor beta chains from one sample in a study of blood T cell repertoires in COVID-19. Using immunoSEQ multiplex PCR, the repertoire was profiled, and TCRdb retains in-frame clones only, with some absent. This repertoire shows about 160,000 clones, about 80% found once; its top ten account for roughly 3.5%. The sample was PBMCs or T cells enriched from blood (not recorded which). The receptors come from a woman aged 60-75 years who had recovered from COVID-19. CDR3s include the opening cysteine and the closing phenylalanine or tryptophan. D genes are given only for firm matches.

V,D,CDR3
TRBV5-1,TRBD1,CASRRQGENTEAFF
TRBV2,TRBD1,CASSWTGEETQYF
TRBV4-1,TRBD1,CASSQIQPRQGRFYEQYF
TRBV5-1,TRBD1,CASSLGTGTGNTEAFF
TRBV5-5,-,CASSFTANTGELFF
TRBV11-2,-,CASSLLRGQNTEAFF
TRBV7-9,TRBD2,CASSLAGTSGGGPGELFF
TRBV7-3,TRBD1,CASSTRQGANTGELFF
TRBV12-5,TRBD1,CASGTGQTHYGYTF
TRBV7-2,-,CASSLEWSSDYGYTF
TRBV12-3/TRBV12-4,-,CASSSGGTRGYTF
TRBV2,-,CASSPTGRVDYGYTF
TRBV9,-,CASSVEGLANYNEQFF
TRBV24-1,-,CATSDFTENGYTF
TRBV18,TRBD1,CASSPSGGTNSPLHF
TRBV19,TRBD1,CASSKGAGNSPLHF
TRBV7-2,-,CASSLVLEGYEQYF
TRBV19,TRBD1,CASSPGQGRYGYTF
TRBV5-1,TRBD1,CASSSGQGFYGYTF
TRBV27,TRBD1,CASRRTGGGIGYTF
TRBV6-2/TRBV6-3,-,CASSYSEGLYGYTF
TRBV6-5,TRBD1,CASTHNRGPNQPQHF
TRBV2,-,CASSERGTGNEKLFF
TRBV7-2,TRBD1,CASSLVDRGSYGYTF
TRBV6-5,-,CASSYTSRGYEQYF
TRBV4-2,TRBD2,CASSQTSGSSYNEQFF
TRBV12-5,-,CASGTRGGRETQYF
TRBV5-1,-,CASSLGRDQPQHF
TRBV4-1,TRBD1,CASSQAYPTGDGANVLTF
TRBV27,-,CASSLYRNTEAFF
TRBV15,-,CATSRLTGYQETQYF
TRBV18,TRBD1,CASSPNPGQGAGGYTF
TRBV3-1/TRBV3-2,-,CASSQDPTGYEQYF
TRBV11-3,TRBD2,CASSRGGTTYEQYF
TRBV12-3/TRBV12-4,-,CASSQGLRYGYTF
TRBV4-2,TRBD2,CASSQEDTGTSTTDTQYF
TRBV5-4,-,CASSLVGGADTQYF
TRBV11-2,TRBD2,CASSLERGRDNEQFF
TRBV7-9,TRBD2,CASSWSGGRTGELFF